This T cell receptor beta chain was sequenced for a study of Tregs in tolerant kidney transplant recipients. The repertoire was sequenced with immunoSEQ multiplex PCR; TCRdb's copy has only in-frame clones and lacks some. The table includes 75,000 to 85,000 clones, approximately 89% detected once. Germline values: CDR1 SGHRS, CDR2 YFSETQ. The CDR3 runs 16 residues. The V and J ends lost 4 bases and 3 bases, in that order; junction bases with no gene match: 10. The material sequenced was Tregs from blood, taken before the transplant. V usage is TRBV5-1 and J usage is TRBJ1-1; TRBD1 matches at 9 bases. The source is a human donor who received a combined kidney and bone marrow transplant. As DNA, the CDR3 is TGCGCCAGCAGCCCGAGTGGGACAGGGCCTTACACTGAAGCTTTCTTT. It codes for CASSPSGTGPYTEAFF.